Below, 27 T cell receptor beta chains from the same sample are listed, as sequenced in a study of early T cells in non-severe SARS-CoV-2 infection. From the 5' RACE reads, TCRdb called clonotypes with MiXCR, one entry per CDR3 protein. The sample holds 80,000 to 95,000 distinct CDR3 sequences, 13% to 15% seen once. The sequenced sample consisted of whole blood. The source of these receptors is an adult who was a healthcare worker with PCR-confirmed SARS-CoV-2 infection or an uninfected control (not recorded which).

The CDR3 DNA sequence: TGTGCCAGCCGACAGGGAAACTATAATTCACCCCTCCACTTT. Translation: CASRQGNYNSPLHF. The chain combines TRBV2 with TRBJ1-6, with 7 bases aligning to TRBD1. The junction had 4 bases not matched to a gene; V was cut back by 8 bases and J by 3 bases. Germline loops: CDR1 SNHLY, CDR2 FYNNEI. CDR3 length: 14 amino acids.

This clonotype was counted only a few times. The chain uses TRBV5-5 and TRBJ2-3, with 8 nucleotides matching TRBD2. Germline loops: CDR1 SGHKS, CDR2 YYEKEE (reference sequence). The V gene end was trimmed by 5 bases and the J gene end by 1 base; junction bases not matched to a gene: 18. The CDR3 is made up of 19 amino acids. The CDR3 DNA follows: TGTGCCAGCAGGCATCCGGGTGGGGTAGCGGGGCGACGCACAGATACGCAGTATTTT. It is translated as CASRHPGGVAGRRTDTQYF.

The chain combines TRBV4-1 with TRBJ1-1; the D gene is possibly TRBD1 (5 bases). The CDR3 length is 15 residues. V dropped 1 base and J dropped 4 bases, with 13 bases sitting between them. The germline CDR1 and CDR2 sequences are MGHRA and YSYEKL. As DNA, the CDR3 is TGCGCCAGCAGCCAAGGCGGCGCAGGGACCACTGAAGCTTTCTTT. Translating it yields CASSQGGAGTTEAFF.

This clonotype was found a few times. CDR3 residues: CASSWGDELNEQFF. The CDR3 DNA follows: TGCGCCAGCAGCTGGGGGGACGAGTTAAATGAGCAGTTCTTC. V and J are TRBV5-1 and TRBJ2-1; TRBD2 might be the D (6 bases). V gave up 3 bases and J gave up 7 bases, with 14 bases separating them. The CDR3 is 14 amino acids. Germline V gives CDR1 SGHRS, CDR2 YFSETQ.

The J gene is TRBJ1-5, the V gene TRBV4-3, with D possibly matching TRBD1 (6 bases). The CDR3 loop spans 15 amino acids. With 0 bases removed from V and 7 bases from J, the gap between germline ends came to 13 bases. Germline-derived CDR1 and CDR2 are LGHNA and YSLEER. The DNA for the CDR3 is TGCGCCAGCAGCCAAGATGTCAGGGGAGCCCAGCCCCAGCATTTT. Translated, it gives CASSQDVRGAQPQHF.

This clonotype was observed many times. The rearrangement joins TRBV20-1 to TRBJ2-2; D may be TRBD2 (7 bases). The germline V gene encodes CDR1 DFQATT and CDR2 SNEGSKA (reference sequence). Trimming removed 4 bases at V and 2 bases at J, with 11 bases between. The CDR3 consists of 14 residues. CDR3 DNA: TGCAGTGCTATCCGGGGGGCCAACACCGGGGAGCTGTTTTTT. It codes for CSAIRGANTGELFF.

This clonotype appeared many times. The chain employs TRBV20-1 and TRBJ1-4; weak D call: TRBD1 (5 bases). The CDR3 is 13 residues long. Germline assignment: CDR1 DFQATT and CDR2 SNEGSKA (reference sequence). The V gene lost 0 bases and the J gene lost 8 bases, with 10 bases spanning the gap. The CDR3 DNA is TGCAGTGCTAGAGATTTAGGGGCAGAAAAACTGTTTTTT. It is translated as CSARDLGAEKLFF.

This clonotype was found a few times. The rearrangement links TRBV11-2 to TRBJ2-1; TRBD1 aligns across 8 bases. The CDR3 length is 14 residues. V shed 4 bases and J 4 bases; nucleotides not matched to a gene: 3. Germline lookup yields CDR1 SGHAT and CDR2 FQNNGV. The CDR3 region is CASSWGQEYNEQFF. The CDR3 coding sequence is TGTGCCAGCAGCTGGGGACAGGAATACAATGAGCAGTTCTTC.

The CDR3 DNA is TGTGCCAGCAGCGGAGACAAGTTCGAAGCTTTCTTT. Translating gives CASSGDKFEAFF. The J gene is TRBJ1-1, the V gene TRBV7-9; no clear D. CDR1 SEHNR and CDR2 FQNEAQ come from the germline V gene (reference sequence). Trimming left V 5 bases short and J 8 bases short, with 12 bases between. The CDR3 totals 12 residues.

The chain links TRBV9 to TRBJ2-1; D not resolved. Germline loops: CDR1 SGDLS, CDR2 YYNGEE. V lost 1 base to trimming and J lost 6 bases, with 5 bases between them. The CDR3 length is 12 residues. For the CDR3, the DNA is TGTGCCAGCAGCGTAAGGAGCAATGAGCAGTTCTTC. Amino acids: CASSVRSNEQFF. The variable domain in full, completed from reference TRBV9 and TRBJ2-1, reads DSGVTQTPKHLITATGQRVTLRCSPRSGDLSVYWYQQSLDQGLQFLIQYYNGEERAKGNILERFSAQQFPDLHSELNLSSLELGDSALYFCASSVRSNEQFFGPGTRLTVL.

Concerning this clonotype itself: Possible read error: a much larger clone is one base away. This chain joins TRBV11-2 and TRBJ2-7; weak D call: TRBD2 (7 bases). Looked up from germline, CDR1 is SGHAT and CDR2 is FQNNGV. The CDR3 totals 17 residues. CDR3 amino acids: CTSSLMAGATSSYEQYF. CDR3 sequence (DNA): TGTACCAGCAGCTTGATGGCGGGGGCGACGAGCTCCTACGAGCAGTACTTC.

The V call is TRBV29-1, the J call TRBJ2-7; 11 bases are a match to TRBD1. Germline V gene lookup returns CDR1 SQVTM and CDR2 ANQGSEA. This CDR3 region has 14 residues. V was clipped by 5 bases and J by 5 bases; unmatched bases: 8. CDR3 sequence (DNA): TGCAGCGTTCTCAGGGACAGGGGGTCGGACGAGCAGTACTTC. This encodes CSVLRDRGSDEQYF.

The chain uses TRBV7-9 and TRBJ2-1; D perhaps matches TRBD1 (6 bases). Germline lookup yields CDR1 SEHNR and CDR2 FQNEAQ (reference sequence). This CDR3 region has 12 residues. With 5 bases removed from V and 9 bases from J, the gap between germline ends came to 11 bases. As DNA, the CDR3 is TGTGCCAGCAGCCCAGGGGTCGGTGAGCAGTTCTTC. This sequence encodes CASSPGVGEQFF.

This chain connects TRBV12-3 or TRBV12-4 to TRBJ1-5; weak D call: TRBD1 (6 bases). CDR3 size: 15 residues. Trimming cost V 3 bases and J 5 bases, with 14 bases left between them. CDR3 nucleotides: TGTGCCAGCAGTTTCACCCGACACAGGGATCAGCCCCAGCATTTT. Amino acid sequence: CASSFTRHRDQPQHF.

The table lists this clonotype with a few counts. At one end the junction does not follow the germline gene, possibly because of a read error. The genes are TRBV10-2 and TRBJ2-7; TRBD1 matches 7 bases. Germline CDR1 is WSHSY and CDR2 is SAAADI. This CDR3 has 17 residues. CDR3 sequence: CASGDRDSLLHSYEQYF. CDR3 sequence (DNA): TGCGCCAGCGGTGACCGGGACAGCCTACTCCACTCCTACGAGCAGTACTTC.

This clonotype has only a few counts. The chain employs TRBV28 and TRBJ1-2; D is unclear. Trimming took 4 bases from V and 3 from J, leaving 6 bases between them. This CDR3 region has 12 residues. Germline V gene sequence: CDR1 MDHEN, CDR2 SYDVKM. The CDR3 region has the DNA TGTGCCAGCAGTTCGTCCGACTATGGCTACACCTTC. Protein: CASSSSDYGYTF.

The chain employs TRBV7-9 and TRBJ1-2; 8 bases line up with TRBD1. The J segment lost 5 bases and the V segment lost 5 bases, leaving 7 bases of the junction unmatched. CDR3 length: 14 amino acids. Germline CDR1 is SEHNR and CDR2 is FQNEAQ (reference sequence). The CDR3 region is CASSPIQGDYGYTF. In DNA, the CDR3 is TGTGCCAGCAGCCCTATACAGGGGGATTATGGCTACACCTTC.

This sequence joins TRBV7-9 and TRBJ1-1, with D unresolved. The CDR3 spans 13 residues. V was trimmed by 8 bases and J by 1 base, leaving 11 bases between them. The germline gives CDR1 SEHNR, CDR2 FQNEAQ (reference sequence). The chain's CDR3 is CASCTAGNTEAFF. In DNA form, the CDR3 reads TGTGCCAGCTGCACGGCGGGGAACACTGAAGCTTTCTTT.

The chain is built from TRBV20-1 and TRBJ1-1, with D possibly being TRBD1 (5 bases). Looked up from germline, CDR1 is DFQATT and CDR2 is SNEGSKA (reference sequence). The CDR3 covers 9 residues. Trimming stripped 4 bases from V and 12 bases from J, with 9 bases between. The CDR3 bases are TGCAGTGCTAAGGGGTTATCTTTCTTT. Amino acids: CSAKGLSFF.

The table lists this clonotype with many counts. The V call is TRBV7-9, the J call TRBJ1-1, with TRBD1 identical over 10 bases. V lost 4 bases and J lost 3; bases outside the gene matches: 8. The CDR3 runs to 16 residues. Per the germline V gene, CDR1 is SEHNR and CDR2 is FQNEAQ (reference sequence). The chain's CDR3 is CASSSTGGWEDTEAFF. The CDR3 DNA reads as TGTGCCAGCAGCTCGACAGGGGGCTGGGAGGACACTGAAGCTTTCTTT. Based on the CDR3 plus reference TRBV7-9 and TRBJ1-1, the full variable domain is DTGVSQNPRHKITKRGQNVTFRCDPISEHNRLYWYRQTLGQGPEFLTYFQNEAQLEKSRLLSDRFSAERPKGSFSTLEIQRTEQGDSAMYLCASSSTGGWEDTEAFFGQGTRLTVV.

The J gene is TRBJ2-3, the V gene TRBV7-9, with a possible D match to TRBD1 (6 bases). The CDR3 is made up of 14 amino acids. V lost 5 bases, J lost 6 bases, and 15 bases lay in between. Looked up from germline, CDR1 is SEHNR and CDR2 is FQNEAQ (reference sequence). CDR3 bases: TGTGCCAGCAGCGGCAGCCGGGACACCGATACGCAGTATTTT. This translates into CASSGSRDTDTQYF.

The gene calls are TRBV11-2 and TRBJ2-7, with TRBD2 identical over 7 bases. Trimming took 3 bases from V and 0 from J; bases not matched to a gene: 8. Germline V gives CDR1 SGHAT, CDR2 FQNNGV. CDR3 length: 16 residues. The CDR3 nucleotides are TGTGCCAGCAGCTTGGGGGGGACTGGGAGCTCCTACGAGCAGTACTTC. Translated, it gives CASSLGGTGSSYEQYF.

At least ten counts were recorded for this clonotype. V gene TRBV27 combines with J gene TRBJ2-7, with D possibly matching TRBD1 (6 bases). Germline loops: CDR1 MNHEY, CDR2 SMNVEV (reference sequence). The CDR3 is made up of 13 amino acids. V was cut by 6 bases and J by 0 bases, with 9 bases left in between. The CDR3 is CASRADSSYEQYF. The DNA of the CDR3 is TGTGCCAGCAGGGCGGACAGCTCCTACGAGCAGTACTTC.

V gene TRBV28 combines with J gene TRBJ2-1; no reliable D call. This CDR3 is 14 amino acids long. Trimming cost V 4 bases and J 7 bases, with 14 bases left between them. Germline V gene lookup returns CDR1 MDHEN and CDR2 SYDVKM. The chain's CDR3 is CASSSPPPRNEQFF. For the CDR3, the DNA is TGTGCCAGCAGTTCCCCCCCCCCTCGAAATGAGCAGTTCTTC.

Only a few counts were recorded for this clonotype. V usage is TRBV7-6 and J usage is TRBJ1-5; 9 nucleotides line up with TRBD1. From germline, CDR1 is SGHVS and CDR2 FNYEAQ. J was trimmed by 0 bases and V by 5 bases; bases with no gene match: 8. CDR3 length equals 17 residues. CDR3 in DNA: TGTGCCAGCAGCACCGGGACAGGGAGGTATAGCAATCAGCCCCAGCATTTT. Translation: CASSTGTGRYSNQPQHF.

The gene calls are TRBV5-3 and TRBJ2-7, with D possibly TRBD1 on 6 matching bases. TRBV5-3 is an ORF; its function is uncertain. CDR3 length equals 13 residues. Trimming cost V 4 bases and J 4 bases, with 12 bases left between them. In DNA form, the CDR3 reads TGTGCCAGAAGCCCCTGGACAGCGTACGAGCAGTACTTC. Protein sequence: CARSPWTAYEQYF.

This clonotype appeared a few times. Its ends do not fully match the called genes, so a read error is possible. The chain recombines TRBV3-1 with TRBJ2-7, with 10 positions matching TRBD1. CDR3 length: 16 residues. Germline V lookup: CDR1 LGHDT, CDR2 YNNKEL (reference sequence). CDR3: CVSSQEWGQGTDEQYF. DNA of the CDR3: TGTGTCAGCAGCCAAGAATGGGGACAGGGGACAGACGAGCAGTACTTC.